The 8 T cell receptor beta chains in this list originate from one sample, sequenced in a study of T cell repertoires in cytomegalovirus infection. TCRdb called the reads again in MiXCR, with one record for every CDR3 protein. Here the sample spans under 200,000 distinct CDR3 sequences, 17% being singletons. The sequenced sample was CD8+ T cells from PBMCs. These receptors came from a human donor in good health (CMV status not recorded). Some clones in this sample may be carry-over from other donors' samples.

At least ten counts were recorded for this clonotype. The junction departs from the called germline gene at one end, perhaps through a read error. This chain connects TRBV7-6 to TRBJ2-5, with 7 bases fitting TRBD1. CDR3 length equals 16 residues. Germline V gene sequence: CDR1 SGHVS, CDR2 FNYEAQ. The CDR3 region has the DNA TGTGCCAGCAGCCCCAGGGGGAACAACCTCCAAGGGACCCAGTACTTC. Translating it yields CASSPRGNNLQGTQYF.

This clonotype was seen more than once but under ten times. This chain uses TRBV12-3 or TRBV12-4 with TRBJ2-1, with D possibly being TRBD1 (5 bases). V gave up 7 bases and J gave up 5 bases, with 9 bases separating them. The CDR3 runs 12 residues. In DNA form, the CDR3 reads TGTGCCAGCACGGGCAGGGACAATGAGCAGTTCTTC. Protein sequence: CASTGRDNEQFF.

This clonotype showed up just a few times. This rearrangement joins TRBV4-3 to TRBJ1-2; D is unclear. The CDR3 totals 16 residues. Germline V lookup: CDR1 LGHNA, CDR2 YSLEER. Trimming cost V 0 bases and J 4 bases, with 15 bases left between them. CDR3 sequence: CASSQDLSNTAYGYTF. DNA of the CDR3: TGCGCCAGCAGCCAAGATTTAAGTAATACAGCCTATGGCTACACCTTC.

In this sample, this clonotype turned up a few times. The rearrangement joins TRBV12-5 to TRBJ1-2; D is ambiguous. V was trimmed by 2 bases and J by 1 base, leaving 11 bases between them. The CDR3 runs to 15 residues. Germline CDR1 and CDR2: LGHNT and FRNRAP. CDR3 region: CASGLWFGNNYGYTF. CDR3 DNA: TGTGCTAGTGGTTTGTGGTTTGGGAATAACTATGGCTACACCTTC.

This clonotype was picked up a small number of times. The J gene is TRBJ2-7, the V gene TRBV7-9; unclear D gene. The CDR3 consists of 14 residues. Trimming removed 5 bases from V and 3 bases from J, with 14 bases in between. CDR1 is SEHNR and CDR2 is FQNEAQ in the germline V gene (reference sequence). Here the CDR3 DNA reads TGTGCCAGCAGCCTGACGGCCGTAATCTACGAGCAGTACTTC. This gives the protein CASSLTAVIYEQYF. Filled out from reference TRBV7-9 and TRBJ2-7, the complete variable domain reads DTGVSQNPRHKITKRGQNVTFRCDPISEHNRLYWYRQTLGQGPEFLTYFQNEAQLEKSRLLSDRFSAERPKGSFSTLEIQRTEQGDSAMYLCASSLTAVIYEQYFGPGTRLTVT.

The chain carries TRBV28 and TRBJ2-7, with D tentatively TRBD2 (5 bases). The length of the CDR3 is 12 residues. Trimming removed 3 bases at V and 6 bases at J, with 9 bases between. Per the germline V gene, CDR1 is MDHEN and CDR2 is SYDVKM. CDR3 amino acids: CASSFWGAEQYF. For the CDR3, the DNA is TGTGCCAGCAGTTTCTGGGGAGCCGAGCAGTACTTC.

This clonotype was seen ten or more times. This chain connects TRBV7-6 to TRBJ2-1; 10 bases agree with TRBD2. V lost 5 bases to trimming and J lost 5 bases; unmatched junction nucleotides: 6. The CDR3 runs 15 residues. Germline V CDR1 and CDR2: SGHVS, FNYEAQ. Written as DNA, the CDR3 is TGTGCCAGCAGCCGGACTAGCGGTGTCCACAATGAGCAGTTCTTC. Translating gives CASSRTSGVHNEQFF.

This clonotype has more than one count but fewer than ten. The J gene is TRBJ1-1, the V gene TRBV12-5; 8 positions agree with TRBD1. The germline V gene has CDR1 LGHNT and CDR2 FRNRAP. V shed 1 base and J 0 bases; nucleotides not matched to a gene: 7. This CDR3 region has 17 residues. In DNA form, the CDR3 reads TGTGCTAGTGGTTTGGAAAAGACAGGGGATATGAACACTGAAGCTTTCTTT. Residues: CASGLEKTGDMNTEAFF.